The 17 T cell receptor beta chains given below trace back to one sample, sequenced in a study of blood T cells in healthy people across ages. A second about 6 to 12 cycle PCR used barcoded and J-beta primers. A single record per CDR3 protein comes from TCRdb applying MiXCR to the 5' RACE reads. Counted here are about 670,000 distinct CDR3 sequences, over 40% occurring once; the ten biggest clones make up 30%. Sequencing was performed on blood. Receptor source: a man older than 75 in good health.

The chain joins TRBV28 to TRBJ1-5; TRBD1 might be the D (5 bases). The V gene's germline CDR1 is MDHEN and CDR2 SYDVKM. Trimming took 7 bases from V and 2 from J, leaving 15 bases between them. The CDR3 covers 15 residues. CDR3 sequence reads: CASTPMGRGNQPQHF. CDR3 nucleotide sequence: TGTGCCAGCACCCCTATGGGACGAGGCAATCAGCCCCAGCATTTT.

This chain connects TRBV4-3 to TRBJ2-1, with D possibly matching TRBD2 (6 bases). Germline CDR1 and CDR2: LGHNA and YSLEER. This CDR3 contains 18 residues. Trimming stripped 0 bases from V and 7 bases from J, with 22 bases between. The CDR3 loop is CASSQDFGGGTSINEQFF. The CDR3 nucleotides are TGCGCCAGCAGCCAAGATTTCGGAGGAGGGACTTCGATTAATGAGCAGTTCTTC.

The chain is built from TRBV6-1 and TRBJ2-3; D tentatively fits TRBD1 or TRBD2 (5 bases each). CDR3 length: 14 residues. Germline V gene data show CDR1 as MNHNS and CDR2 as SASEGT. V lost 4 bases and J lost 5, with 13 bases in between. The DNA for the CDR3 is TGTGCCAGCAGTGTGAGGGGCTCGGGAGATACGCAGTATTTT. Translation gives CASSVRGSGDTQYF.

The rearrangement links TRBV20-1 to TRBJ2-3; 9 bases line up with TRBD2. Germline V lookup: CDR1 DFQATT, CDR2 SNEGSKA (reference sequence). The ends lost 4 bases at V and 1 base at J; junction bases unmatched: 6. This CDR3 has 15 residues. The CDR3 region is CSATLAGEGTDTQYF. In DNA form, the CDR3 reads TGCAGTGCTACCTTAGCGGGGGAGGGCACAGATACGCAGTATTTT.

This chain joins TRBV19 and TRBJ2-7; perhaps TRBD2 as D (7 bases). V was shortened by 3 bases and J by 10 bases, with 22 bases between the two germline ends. Germline loops: CDR1 LNHDA, CDR2 SQIVND (reference sequence). The CDR3 length is 15 residues. CDR3 in DNA: TGTGCCAGTAGTATCCCCTCAGCGGGGACACGGCTTCAGTACTTC. It codes for CASSIPSAGTRLQYF. The full variable domain, its missing parts supplied by reference TRBV19 and TRBJ2-7, is DGGITQSPKYLFRKEGQNVTLSCEQNLNHDAMYWYRQDPGQGLRLIYYSQIVNDFQKGDIAEGYSVSREKKESFPLTVTSAQKNPTAFYLCASSIPSAGTRLQYFGPGTRLTVT.

This clonotype was found a few times. The J gene is TRBJ2-2, the V gene TRBV7-3, with D perhaps TRBD1 (5 bases). CDR3 length: 14 amino acids. V was trimmed by 6 bases and J by 4 bases, leaving 12 bases between them. Germline V gene data show CDR1 as SGHTA and CDR2 as FQGTGA. CDR3 sequence reads: CASRGRAGTGELFF. The CDR3 nucleotides are TGTGCCAGCAGGGGCAGGGCTGGCACCGGGGAGCTGTTTTTT.

V gene TRBV7-2 combines with J gene TRBJ2-7; possible D gene TRBD2, 5 bases. V shed 4 bases and J shed 0 bases, with 10 bases lying between them. Germline V gives CDR1 SGHTA, CDR2 FQGNSA. The CDR3 covers 14 residues. This CDR3 is CASSSLLDSYEQYF. The CDR3 coding sequence is TGTGCCAGCAGCTCCTTACTAGACTCCTACGAGCAGTACTTC.

V is TRBV7-9 and J is TRBJ2-3, with 9 bases identical to TRBD2. Germline assignment: CDR1 SEHNR and CDR2 FQNEAQ (reference sequence). The CDR3 is 15 amino acids. The trim removed 1 base at V and 5 bases at J, leaving 4 bases unmatched. CDR3 in DNA: TGTGCCAGCAGCTTAGACCGAGCGGGAGGAGATACGCAGTATTTT. Protein: CASSLDRAGGDTQYF.

The rearrangement joins TRBV20-1 to TRBJ2-1; D tentatively fits TRBD1 or TRBD2 (5 bases each). CDR3 length equals 14 residues. The V end lost 4 bases, the J end lost 1 base, and 11 bases lay between the germline ends. Germline V CDR1 and CDR2: DFQATT, SNEGSKA (reference sequence). For the CDR3, the DNA is TGCAGTGCTAAGGGACCTTCTTCCTACAATGAGCAGTTCTTC. Its protein product is CSAKGPSSYNEQFF.

V is TRBV5-1 and J is TRBJ2-1, with 13 bases identical to TRBD2. Germline V gene data show CDR1 as SGHRS and CDR2 as YFSETQ. CDR3 length equals 17 residues. V shed 2 bases and J 8 bases; nucleotides not matched to a gene: 10. CDR3 bases: TGCGCCAGCAGCTTCTCGACTGGGACTAGCGGGAACTATGAGCAGTTCTTC. It yields the protein CASSFSTGTSGNYEQFF. Filled out from reference TRBV5-1 and TRBJ2-1, the complete variable domain reads KAGVTQTPRYLIKTRGQQVTLSCSPISGHRSVSWYQQTPGQGLQFLFEYFSETQRNKGNFPGRFSGRQFSNSRSEMNVSTLELGDSALYLCASSFSTGTSGNYEQFFGPGTRLTVL.

This clonotype was observed a handful of times. The chain employs TRBV20-1 and TRBJ2-5; a possible D gene is TRBD2 (5 bases). V lost 6 bases and J lost 2, with 10 bases in between. The CDR3 has 12 residues. Germline values: CDR1 DFQATT, CDR2 SNEGSKA (reference sequence). The CDR3 reads CSAALVQETQYF. The CDR3 nucleotides are TGCAGTGCAGCACTAGTTCAAGAGACCCAGTACTTC.

The rearrangement links TRBV20-1 to TRBJ2-7, with no clear D. The length of the CDR3 is 14 residues. Germline V CDR1 and CDR2: DFQATT, SNEGSKA (reference sequence). The V and J ends lost 5 bases and 3 bases respectively, with 17 bases between them. CDR3 region: CSASTPNRNYEQYF. CDR3 bases: TGCAGTGCTTCCACCCCCAACCGAAACTACGAGCAGTACTTC.

As regards this clonotype: A much larger clone sits a single nucleotide away, making a read error possible. The V call is TRBV15, the J call TRBJ1-6; D unclear. Trimming removed 1 base at V and 8 bases at J, with 6 bases between. This CDR3 has 13 residues. Germline CDR1 LNHNV, CDR2 YYDKDF (reference sequence). The DNA of the CDR3 is TGTGCCACCAGCAGAGGTCGGTATTCACCCCTCCACTTT. Translated: CATSRGRYSPLHF.

The rearrangement joins TRBV11-2 to TRBJ2-5; 7 bases map to TRBD2. This CDR3 comprises 15 residues. Per the germline V gene, CDR1 is SGHAT and CDR2 is FQNNGV. V lost 5 bases, J lost 3 bases, and 9 bases stayed unmatched. The CDR3 loop reads CASSPNRDYKETQYF. CDR3 coding DNA: TGTGCCAGCAGCCCAAACCGGGACTATAAAGAGACCCAGTACTTC.

This clonotype was recorded at least ten times. The J gene is TRBJ2-5, the V gene TRBV29-1; 10 bases align to TRBD1. V dropped 2 bases and J dropped 7; count of bases not matched to a gene: 7. CDR1 is SQVTM, CDR2 ANQGSEA, per germline. The CDR3 is 14 amino acids. The CDR3 DNA reads as TGCAGCGTTGAATGGGGGACAGGGGTTGTGACCCAGTACTTC. Residues: CSVEWGTGVVTQYF.

The chain recombines TRBV3-1 with TRBJ1-2; perhaps TRBD1 as D (6 bases). Germline values: CDR1 LGHDT, CDR2 YNNKEL (reference sequence). The CDR3 spans 14 residues. Deletions cut 2 bases from V and 8 bases from J, with 15 bases between. As DNA, the CDR3 is TGTGCCAGCAGCCAACCGATAGGGGGTGGCGGCTACACCTTC. Translated, it gives CASSQPIGGGGYTF. The complete variable domain, with remaining parts taken from reference TRBV3-1 and TRBJ1-2, reads DTAVSQTPKYLVTQMGNDKSIKCEQNLGHDTMYWYKQDSKKFLKIMFSYNNKELIINETVPNRFSPKSPDKAHLNLHINSLELGDSAVYFCASSQPIGGGGYTFGSGTRLTVV.

The CDR3 coding sequence is TGCGCCAGCAGTCCCCTGGGTGTAGGACTAGCGGGAAATGAGCAGTTCTTC. Its protein is CASSPLGVGLAGNEQFF. The rearrangement joins TRBV5-1 to TRBJ2-1, with 12 positions matching TRBD2. Germline V gene lookup returns CDR1 SGHRS and CDR2 YFSETQ. V was pared by 5 bases and J by 7 bases, with 13 bases of the junction left unmatched. The length of the CDR3 is 17 residues.